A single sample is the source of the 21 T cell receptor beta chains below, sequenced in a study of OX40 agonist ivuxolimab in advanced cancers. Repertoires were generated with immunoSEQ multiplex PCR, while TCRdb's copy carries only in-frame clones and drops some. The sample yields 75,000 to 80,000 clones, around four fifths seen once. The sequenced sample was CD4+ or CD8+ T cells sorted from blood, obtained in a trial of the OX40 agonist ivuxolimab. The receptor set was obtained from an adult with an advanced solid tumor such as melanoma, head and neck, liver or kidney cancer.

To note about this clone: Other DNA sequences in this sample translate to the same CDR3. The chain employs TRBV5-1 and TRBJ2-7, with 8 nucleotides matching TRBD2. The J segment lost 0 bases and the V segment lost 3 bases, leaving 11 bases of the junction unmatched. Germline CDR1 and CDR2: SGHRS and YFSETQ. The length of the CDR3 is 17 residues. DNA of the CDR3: TGCGCCAGCAGCTCGGGACTGGCGGGAGGTCTCTCCTACGAGCAGTACTTC. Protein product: CASSSGLAGGLSYEQYF.

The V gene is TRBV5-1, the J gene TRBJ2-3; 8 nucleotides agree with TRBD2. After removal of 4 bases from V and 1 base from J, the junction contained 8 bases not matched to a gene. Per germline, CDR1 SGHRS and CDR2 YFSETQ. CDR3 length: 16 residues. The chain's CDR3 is CASSTEPTSGTDTQYF. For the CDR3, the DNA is TGCGCCAGCAGCACCGAACCGACTAGCGGCACAGATACGCAGTATTTT.

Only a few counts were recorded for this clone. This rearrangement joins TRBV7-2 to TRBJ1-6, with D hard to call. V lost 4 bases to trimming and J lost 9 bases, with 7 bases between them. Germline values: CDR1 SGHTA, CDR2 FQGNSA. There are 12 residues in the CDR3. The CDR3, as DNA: TGTGCCAGCAGCTATACCGGTTCACCCCTCCACTTT. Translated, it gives CASSYTGSPLHF.

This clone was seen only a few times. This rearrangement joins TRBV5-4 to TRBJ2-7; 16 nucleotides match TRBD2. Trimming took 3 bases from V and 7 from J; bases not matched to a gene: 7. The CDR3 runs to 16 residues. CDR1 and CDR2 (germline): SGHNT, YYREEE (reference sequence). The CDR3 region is CASSSGLAGGPREQYF. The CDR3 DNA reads TGTGCCAGCAGCTCGGGACTAGCGGGAGGGCCGCGTGAGCAGTACTTC.

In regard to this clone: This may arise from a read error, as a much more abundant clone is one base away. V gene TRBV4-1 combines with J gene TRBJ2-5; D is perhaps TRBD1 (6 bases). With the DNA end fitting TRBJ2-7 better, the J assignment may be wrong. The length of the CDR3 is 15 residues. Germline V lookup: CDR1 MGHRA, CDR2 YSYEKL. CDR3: CASSRAWDNSYEQYF. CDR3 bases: TGCGCCAGCAGCCGAGCATGGGACAACTCCTACGAGCAGTACTTC.

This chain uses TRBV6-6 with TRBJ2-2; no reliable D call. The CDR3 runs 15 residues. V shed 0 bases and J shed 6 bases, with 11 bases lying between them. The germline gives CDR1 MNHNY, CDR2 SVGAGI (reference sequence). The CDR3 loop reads CASSYSKGSAGELFF. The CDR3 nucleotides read TGTGCCAGCAGTTACTCGAAAGGGTCGGCCGGGGAGCTGTTTTTT.

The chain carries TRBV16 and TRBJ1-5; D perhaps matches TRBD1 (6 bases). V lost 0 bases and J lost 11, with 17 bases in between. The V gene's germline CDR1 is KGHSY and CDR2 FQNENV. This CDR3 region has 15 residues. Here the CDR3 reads CASSQSGTGKLTQHF. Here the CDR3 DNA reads TGTGCCAGCAGCCAATCAGGAACAGGGAAACTGACCCAGCATTTT.

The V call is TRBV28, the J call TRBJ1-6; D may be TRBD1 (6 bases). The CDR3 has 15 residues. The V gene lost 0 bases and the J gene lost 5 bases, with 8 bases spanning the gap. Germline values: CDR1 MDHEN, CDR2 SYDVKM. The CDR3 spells CASSLWGANNSPLHF. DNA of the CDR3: TGTGCCAGCAGTTTATGGGGGGCAAATAATTCACCCCTCCACTTT.

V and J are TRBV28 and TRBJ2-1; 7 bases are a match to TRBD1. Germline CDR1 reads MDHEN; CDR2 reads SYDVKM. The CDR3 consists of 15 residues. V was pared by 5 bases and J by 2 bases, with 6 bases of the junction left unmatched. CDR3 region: CASSARDRAYNEQFF. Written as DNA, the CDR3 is TGTGCCAGCAGTGCGCGAGACAGGGCCTACAATGAGCAGTTCTTC.

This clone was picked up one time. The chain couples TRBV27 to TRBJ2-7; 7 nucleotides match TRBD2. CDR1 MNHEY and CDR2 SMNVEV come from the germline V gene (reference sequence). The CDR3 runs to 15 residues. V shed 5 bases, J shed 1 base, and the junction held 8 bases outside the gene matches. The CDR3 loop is CASSTSWGGSYEQYF. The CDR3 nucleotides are TGTGCCAGCAGTACCTCGTGGGGGGGATCCTACGAGCAGTACTTC.

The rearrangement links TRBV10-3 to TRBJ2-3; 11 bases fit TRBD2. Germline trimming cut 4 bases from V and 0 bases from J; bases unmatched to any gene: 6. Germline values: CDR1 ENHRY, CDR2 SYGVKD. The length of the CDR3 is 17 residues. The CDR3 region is CAISGEGLADSTDTQYF. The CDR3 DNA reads TGTGCCATCAGTGGGGAGGGACTAGCGGATAGCACAGATACGCAGTATTTT.

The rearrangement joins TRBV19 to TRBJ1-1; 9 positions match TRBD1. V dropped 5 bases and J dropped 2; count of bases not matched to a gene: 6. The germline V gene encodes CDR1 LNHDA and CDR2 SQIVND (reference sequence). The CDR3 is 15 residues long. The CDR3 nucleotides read TGTGCCAGTAGTGGAGGACAGGGGTCCAACACTGAAGCTTTCTTT. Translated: CASSGGQGSNTEAFF.

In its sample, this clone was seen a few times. CDR3 DNA: TGCGCCAGCAGCTTGGGCAGTCGCACAGATACGCAGTATTTT. Translation gives CASSLGSRTDTQYF. This chain joins TRBV5-1 and TRBJ2-3, with unresolved D. Trimming cost V 0 bases and J 1 base, with 6 bases left between them. The germline V gene encodes CDR1 SGHRS and CDR2 YFSETQ. The CDR3 has 14 amino acids.

The CDR3 DNA reads as TGTGCCAGTAGGAGGGTAGGACGGGCCGACAATGAGCAGTTCTTC. This codes for CASRRVGRADNEQFF. The chain recombines TRBV19 with TRBJ2-1, with D perhaps TRBD2 (5 bases). Deletions cut 6 bases from V and 5 bases from J, with 17 bases between. Germline V gene lookup returns CDR1 LNHDA and CDR2 SQIVND (reference sequence). This CDR3 is built from 15 residues.

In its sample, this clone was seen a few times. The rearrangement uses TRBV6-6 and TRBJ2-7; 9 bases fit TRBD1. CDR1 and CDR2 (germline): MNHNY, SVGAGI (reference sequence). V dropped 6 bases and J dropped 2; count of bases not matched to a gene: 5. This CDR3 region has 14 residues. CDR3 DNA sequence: TGTGCCAGCAGCCTCGGGACAGGGACCTACGAGCAGTACTTC. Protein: CASSLGTGTYEQYF.

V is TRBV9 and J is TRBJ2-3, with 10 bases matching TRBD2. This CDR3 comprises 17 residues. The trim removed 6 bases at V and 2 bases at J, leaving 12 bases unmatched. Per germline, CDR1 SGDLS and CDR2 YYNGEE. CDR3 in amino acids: CASTPRASGSDTDTQYF. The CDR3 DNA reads TGTGCCAGCACCCCGAGGGCTAGCGGGAGTGACACAGATACGCAGTATTTT.

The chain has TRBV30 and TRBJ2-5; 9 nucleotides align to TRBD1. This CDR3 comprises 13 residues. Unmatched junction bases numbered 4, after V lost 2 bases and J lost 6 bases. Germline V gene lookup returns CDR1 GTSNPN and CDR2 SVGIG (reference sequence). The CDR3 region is CAWSPTGGKTQYF. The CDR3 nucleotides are TGTGCCTGGAGTCCGACAGGGGGAAAGACCCAGTACTTC.

This CDR3 reads CASSPRTGYEETQYF. As DNA, the CDR3 is TGTGCCAGCAGCCCCCGGACAGGTTACGAAGAGACCCAGTACTTC. The chain recombines TRBV9 with TRBJ2-5; 7 positions match TRBD1. Germline assignment: CDR1 SGDLS and CDR2 YYNGEE. V lost 4 bases, J lost 3 bases, and 9 bases stayed unmatched. There are 15 residues in the CDR3. Filled out from reference TRBV9 and TRBJ2-5, the complete variable domain reads DSGVTQTPKHLITATGQRVTLRCSPRSGDLSVYWYQQSLDQGLQFLIQYYNGEERAKGNILERFSAQQFPDLHSELNLSSLELGDSALYFCASSPRTGYEETQYFGPGTRLLVL.

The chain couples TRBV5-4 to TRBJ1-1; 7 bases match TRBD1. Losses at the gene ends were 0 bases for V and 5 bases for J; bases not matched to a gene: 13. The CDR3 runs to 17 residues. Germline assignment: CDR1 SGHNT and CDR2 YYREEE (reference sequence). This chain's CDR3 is CASSLGGFAGQTTEAFF. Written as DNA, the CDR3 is TGTGCCAGCAGCTTGGGGGGGTTTGCGGGACAGACGACTGAAGCTTTCTTT.

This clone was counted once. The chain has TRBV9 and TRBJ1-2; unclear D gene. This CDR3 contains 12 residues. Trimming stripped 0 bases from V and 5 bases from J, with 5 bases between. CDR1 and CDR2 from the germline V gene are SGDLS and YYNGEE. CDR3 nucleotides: TGTGCCAGCAGCGTAGATGGGTATGGCTACACCTTC. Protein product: CASSVDGYGYTF.

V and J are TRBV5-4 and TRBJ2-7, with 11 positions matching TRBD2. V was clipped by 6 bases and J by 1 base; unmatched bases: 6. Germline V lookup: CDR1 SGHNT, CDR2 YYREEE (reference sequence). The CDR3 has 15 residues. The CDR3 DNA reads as TGTGCCAGCAAGACAGGGACTAGCGGATCCTACGAGCAGTACTTC. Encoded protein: CASKTGTSGSYEQYF.